The 7 T cell receptor beta chains below come from one sample, sequenced in a study of CD8+ T cells in alopecia areata (dated by TCRdb to between 2017 and 2018). Libraries were built with the immunoSEQ multiplex PCR assay. For TCR sequencing, RNA was extracted from every sample and reverse transcribed into cDNA to serve as template. TCRdb limited this immuneACCESS table to in-frame rearrangements with V and J called. A share of clones is missing; checked studies link under half to unresolved V genes, and the rest is unexplained. Present in this sample are 150,000 to 200,000 clones, 50% to 75% of which were seen just once. The top ten clones comprise about 15% of the sample. This sample's time point label indicates: baseline before oral tofacitinib. This specimen was CD4+ T cells sorted from blood, taken at week 0. All receptors come from a human donor with alopecia areata.

This clone was found once. The chain uses TRBV2 and TRBJ2-2; 9 bases fit TRBD1. CDR1 is SNHLY, CDR2 FYNNEI, per germline. This CDR3 region has 15 residues. Trimming at V came to 4 bases and at J to 2 bases, leaving 2 bases not matched to a gene. The CDR3: CASSADRGNTGELFF. The DNA of the CDR3 is TGTGCCAGCAGTGCGGACAGGGGTAACACCGGGGAGCTGTTTTTT.

This clone turned up a few times. Sequence at one end of the junction differs from germline and may be a read error. V gene TRBV18 combines with J gene TRBJ2-2; 8 bases match TRBD1. Germline CDR1 KGHSH, CDR2 LQKENI. The CDR3 is 16 amino acids. Here the CDR3 DNA reads TGTGCCAGCTCACCTATCCAGGGGGCGAAGACCGGGGAGCTGTTTTTT. Translated: CASSPIQGAKTGELFF.

V and J are TRBV29-1 and TRBJ2-2, with D possibly matching TRBD1 (6 bases). Germline values: CDR1 SQVTM, CDR2 ANQGSEA. CDR3 length: 13 residues. V was cut by 6 bases and J by 4 bases, with 12 bases left in between. In nucleotides, the CDR3 is TGCAGCGTAAGGACAGTCCTCACCGGGGAGCTGTTTTTT. It codes for CSVRTVLTGELFF.

This chain links TRBV5-4 with TRBJ2-4; D is perhaps TRBD1 (6 bases). The CDR3 is 16 amino acids. CDR1 is SGHNT, CDR2 YYREEE, per germline (reference sequence). Deletions cut 0 bases from V and 1 base from J, with 11 bases between. The CDR3 spells CASSLEQGLAKNIQYF. DNA for the CDR3: TGTGCCAGCAGCTTGGAGCAGGGGCTCGCCAAAAACATTCAGTACTTC.

This sequence joins TRBV2 and TRBJ2-2; TRBD1 matches at 8 bases. CDR3 length: 14 amino acids. With 4 bases clipped from V and 7 bases from J, the junction kept 5 bases outside the gene matches. Germline CDR1 is SNHLY and CDR2 is FYNNEI. CDR3 coding DNA: TGTGCCAGCAGTGCCAGGACAGGGTTCGGGGAGCTGTTTTTT. Protein: CASSARTGFGELFF.

This clone was found a few times. This sequence joins TRBV2 and TRBJ1-6, with D unresolved. The V gene's germline CDR1 is SNHLY and CDR2 FYNNEI. The V gene lost 5 bases and the J gene lost 7 bases, with 12 bases spanning the gap. CDR3 length: 14 amino acids. CDR3 sequence (DNA): TGTGCCAGCAGTTGGTCAGTTGGCAATTCACCCCTCCACTTT. Translating gives CASSWSVGNSPLHF.

This chain joins TRBV29-1 and TRBJ2-3; 7 nucleotides align to TRBD2. Germline values: CDR1 SQVTM, CDR2 ANQGSEA. This CDR3 is 14 amino acids long. V was pared by 3 bases and J by 0 bases, with 3 bases of the junction left unmatched. CDR3 protein: CSVEGLLSTDTQYF. CDR3 coding DNA: TGCAGCGTTGAGGGACTACTTAGCACAGATACGCAGTATTTT.